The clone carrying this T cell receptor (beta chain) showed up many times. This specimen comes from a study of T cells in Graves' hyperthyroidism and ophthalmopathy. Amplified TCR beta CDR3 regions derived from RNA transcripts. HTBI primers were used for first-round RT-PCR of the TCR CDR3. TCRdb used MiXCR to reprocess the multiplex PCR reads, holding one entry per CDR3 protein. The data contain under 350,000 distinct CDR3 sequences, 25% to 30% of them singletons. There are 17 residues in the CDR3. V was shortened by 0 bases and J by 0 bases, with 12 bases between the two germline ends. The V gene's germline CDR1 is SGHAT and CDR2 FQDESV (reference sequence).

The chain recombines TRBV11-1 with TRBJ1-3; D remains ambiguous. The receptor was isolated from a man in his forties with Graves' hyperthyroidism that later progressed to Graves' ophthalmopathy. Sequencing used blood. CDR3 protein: CASSLALQASSGNTIYF. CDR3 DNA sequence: TGTGCCAGCAGCTTAGCGCTGCAGGCGAGCTCTGGAAACACCATATATTTT.